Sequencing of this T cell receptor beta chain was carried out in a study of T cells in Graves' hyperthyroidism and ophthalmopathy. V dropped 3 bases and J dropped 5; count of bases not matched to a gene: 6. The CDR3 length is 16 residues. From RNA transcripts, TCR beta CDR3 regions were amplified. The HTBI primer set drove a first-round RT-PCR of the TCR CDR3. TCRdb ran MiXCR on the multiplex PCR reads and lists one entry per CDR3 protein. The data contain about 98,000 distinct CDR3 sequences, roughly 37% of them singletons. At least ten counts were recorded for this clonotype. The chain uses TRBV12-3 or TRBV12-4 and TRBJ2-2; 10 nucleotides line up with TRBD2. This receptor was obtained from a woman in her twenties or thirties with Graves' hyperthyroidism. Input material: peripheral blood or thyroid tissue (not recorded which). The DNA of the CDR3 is TGTGCCAGCAGTTTCCGGCTAGCGGGAGAGACCGGGGAGCTGTTTTTT. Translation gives CASSFRLAGETGELFF.